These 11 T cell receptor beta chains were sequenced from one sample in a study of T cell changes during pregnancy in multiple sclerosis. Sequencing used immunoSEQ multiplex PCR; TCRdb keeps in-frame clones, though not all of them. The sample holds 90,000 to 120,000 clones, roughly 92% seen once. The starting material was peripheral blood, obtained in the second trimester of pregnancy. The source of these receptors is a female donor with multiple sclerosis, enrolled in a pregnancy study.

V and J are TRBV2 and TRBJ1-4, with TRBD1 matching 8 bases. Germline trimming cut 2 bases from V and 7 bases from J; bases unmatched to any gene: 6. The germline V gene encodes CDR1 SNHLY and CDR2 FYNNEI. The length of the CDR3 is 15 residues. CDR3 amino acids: CASSEYQGAGEKLFF. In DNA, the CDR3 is TGTGCCAGCAGTGAATACCAGGGGGCGGGTGAAAAACTGTTTTTT.

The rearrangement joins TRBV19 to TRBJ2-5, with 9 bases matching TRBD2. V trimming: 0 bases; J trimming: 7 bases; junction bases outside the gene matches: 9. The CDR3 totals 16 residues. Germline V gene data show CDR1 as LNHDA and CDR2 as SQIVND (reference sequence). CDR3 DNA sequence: TGTGCCAGTAGTATAGAGGGCCTTAGCGGGAGTTCGACCCAGTACTTC. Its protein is CASSIEGLSGSSTQYF. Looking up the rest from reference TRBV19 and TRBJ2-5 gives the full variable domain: DGGITQSPKYLFRKEGQNVTLSCEQNLNHDAMYWYRQDPGQGLRLIYYSQIVNDFQKGDIAEGYSVSREKKESFPLTVTSAQKNPTAFYLCASSIEGLSGSSTQYFGPGTRLLVL.

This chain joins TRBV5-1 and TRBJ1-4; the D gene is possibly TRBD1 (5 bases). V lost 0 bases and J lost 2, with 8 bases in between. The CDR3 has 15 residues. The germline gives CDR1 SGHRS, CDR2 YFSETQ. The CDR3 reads CASSLGRGTNEKLFF. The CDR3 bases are TGCGCCAGCAGCTTGGGGCGGGGGACTAATGAAAAACTGTTTTTT.

CDR3 in DNA: TGTGCCAGCAGTCCTTCTAGCGGCTCTAGCACAGATACGCAGTATTTT. Its protein is CASSPSSGSSTDTQYF. This chain joins TRBV27 and TRBJ2-3, with 7 bases fitting TRBD2. CDR1 MNHEY and CDR2 SMNVEV come from the germline V gene (reference sequence). CDR3 length: 16 amino acids. V trimming: 5 bases; J trimming: 0 bases; junction bases outside the gene matches: 8.

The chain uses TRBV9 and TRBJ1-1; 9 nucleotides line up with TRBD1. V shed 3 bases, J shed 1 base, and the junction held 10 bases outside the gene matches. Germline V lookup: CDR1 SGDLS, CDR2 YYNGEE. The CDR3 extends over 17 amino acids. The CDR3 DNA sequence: TGTGCCAGCAGCGCCGGACAGGGGACGGTGACGAACACTGAAGCTTTCTTT. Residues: CASSAGQGTVTNTEAFF.

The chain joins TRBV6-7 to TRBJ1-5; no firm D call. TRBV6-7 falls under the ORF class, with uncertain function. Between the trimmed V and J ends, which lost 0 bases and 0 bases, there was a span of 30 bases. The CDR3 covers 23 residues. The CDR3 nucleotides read TGTGCCAGCAGTTACTCAATTAAACGAGAAAGCTGCAGCGGGATATGTAGCAATCAGCCCCAGCATTTT. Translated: CASSYSIKRESCSGICSNQPQHF.

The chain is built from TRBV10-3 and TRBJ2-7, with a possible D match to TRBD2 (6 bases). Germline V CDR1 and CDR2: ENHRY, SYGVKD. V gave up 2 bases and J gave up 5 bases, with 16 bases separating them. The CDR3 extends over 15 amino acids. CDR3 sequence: CAISERREKVNEQYF. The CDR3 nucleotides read TGTGCCATCAGTGAGCGGCGGGAAAAGGTCAACGAGCAGTACTTC.

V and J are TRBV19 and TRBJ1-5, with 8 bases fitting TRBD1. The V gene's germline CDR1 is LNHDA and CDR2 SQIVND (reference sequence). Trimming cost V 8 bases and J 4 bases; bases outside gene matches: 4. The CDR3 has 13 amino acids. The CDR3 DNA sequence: TGTGCCAGTTTTGGACAGGGTAATCAGCCCCAGCATTTT. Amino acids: CASFGQGNQPQHF.

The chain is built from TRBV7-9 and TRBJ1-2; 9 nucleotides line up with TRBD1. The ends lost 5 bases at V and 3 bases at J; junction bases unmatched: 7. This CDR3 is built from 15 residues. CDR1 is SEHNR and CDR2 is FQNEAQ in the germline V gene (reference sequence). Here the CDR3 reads CASSPRTGVDYGYTF. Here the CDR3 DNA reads TGTGCCAGCAGCCCCCGGACAGGGGTGGACTATGGCTACACCTTC.

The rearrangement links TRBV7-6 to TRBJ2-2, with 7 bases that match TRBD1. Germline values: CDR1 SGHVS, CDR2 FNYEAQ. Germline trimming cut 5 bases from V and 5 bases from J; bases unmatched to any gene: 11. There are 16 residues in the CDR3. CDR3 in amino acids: CASSPEGRGQTGELFF. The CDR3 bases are TGTGCCAGCAGCCCCGAAGGCAGGGGACAGACCGGGGAGCTGTTTTTT.

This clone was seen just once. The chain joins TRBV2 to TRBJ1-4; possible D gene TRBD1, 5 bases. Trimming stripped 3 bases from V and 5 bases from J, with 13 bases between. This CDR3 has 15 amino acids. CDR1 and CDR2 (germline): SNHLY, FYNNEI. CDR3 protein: CASSDLGQGNEKLFF. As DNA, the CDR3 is TGTGCCAGCAGTGATTTGGGGCAGGGAAATGAAAAACTGTTTTTT.